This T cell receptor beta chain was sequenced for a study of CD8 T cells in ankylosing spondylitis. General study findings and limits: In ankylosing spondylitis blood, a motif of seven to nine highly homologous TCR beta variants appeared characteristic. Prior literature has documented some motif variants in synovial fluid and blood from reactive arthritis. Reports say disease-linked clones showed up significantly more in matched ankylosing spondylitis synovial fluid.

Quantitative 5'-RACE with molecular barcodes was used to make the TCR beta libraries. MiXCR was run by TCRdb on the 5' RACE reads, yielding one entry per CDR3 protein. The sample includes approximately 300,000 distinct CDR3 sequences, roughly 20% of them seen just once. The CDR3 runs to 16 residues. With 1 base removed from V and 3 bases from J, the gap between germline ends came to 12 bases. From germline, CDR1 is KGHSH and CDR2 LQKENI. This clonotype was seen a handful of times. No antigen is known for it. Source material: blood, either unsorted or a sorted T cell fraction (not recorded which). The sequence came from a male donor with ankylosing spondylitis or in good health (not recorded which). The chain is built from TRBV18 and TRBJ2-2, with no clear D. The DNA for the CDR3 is TGTGCCAGCTCACCACGGGCCGGGTCGGACACCGGGGAGCTGTTTTTT. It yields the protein CASSPRAGSDTGELFF.